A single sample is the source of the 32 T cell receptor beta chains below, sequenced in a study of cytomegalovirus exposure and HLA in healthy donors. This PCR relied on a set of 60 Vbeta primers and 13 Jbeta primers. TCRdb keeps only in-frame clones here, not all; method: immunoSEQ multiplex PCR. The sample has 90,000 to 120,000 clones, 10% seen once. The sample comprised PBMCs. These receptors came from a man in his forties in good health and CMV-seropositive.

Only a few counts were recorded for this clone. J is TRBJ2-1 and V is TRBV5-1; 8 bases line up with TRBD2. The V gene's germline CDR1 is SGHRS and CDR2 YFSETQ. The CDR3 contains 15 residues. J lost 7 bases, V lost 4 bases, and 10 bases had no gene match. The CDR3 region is CASSLSGIEGNEQFF. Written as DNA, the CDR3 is TGCGCCAGCAGCCTTAGCGGGATTGAGGGAAATGAGCAGTTCTTC.

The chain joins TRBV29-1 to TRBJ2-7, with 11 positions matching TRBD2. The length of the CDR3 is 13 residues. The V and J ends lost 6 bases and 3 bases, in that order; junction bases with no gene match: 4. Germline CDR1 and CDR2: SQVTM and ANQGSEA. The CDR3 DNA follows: TGCAGCGTGGGGACTAGCGGCCTCTACGAGCAGTACTTC. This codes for CSVGTSGLYEQYF.

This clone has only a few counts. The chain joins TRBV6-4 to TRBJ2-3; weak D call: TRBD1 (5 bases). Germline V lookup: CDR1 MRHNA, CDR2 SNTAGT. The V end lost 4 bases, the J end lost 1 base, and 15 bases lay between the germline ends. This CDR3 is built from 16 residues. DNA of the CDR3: TGTGCCAGCAGTGTTAGGGCAGGGTGGGGCACAGATACGCAGTATTTT. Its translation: CASSVRAGWGTDTQYF.

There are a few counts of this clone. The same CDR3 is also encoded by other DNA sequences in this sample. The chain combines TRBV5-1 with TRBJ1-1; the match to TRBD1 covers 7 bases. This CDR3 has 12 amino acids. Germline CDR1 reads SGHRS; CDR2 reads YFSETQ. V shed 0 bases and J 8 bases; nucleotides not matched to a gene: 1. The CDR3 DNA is TGCGCCAGCAGCTTGGAGGACAGGGAAGCTTTCTTT. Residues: CASSLEDREAFF.

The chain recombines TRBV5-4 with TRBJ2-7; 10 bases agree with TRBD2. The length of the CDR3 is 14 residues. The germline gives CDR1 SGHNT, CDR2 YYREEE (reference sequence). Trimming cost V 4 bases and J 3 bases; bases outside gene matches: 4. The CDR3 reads CASSTSGTYYEQYF. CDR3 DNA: TGTGCCAGCAGCACTAGCGGGACTTACTACGAGCAGTACTTC.

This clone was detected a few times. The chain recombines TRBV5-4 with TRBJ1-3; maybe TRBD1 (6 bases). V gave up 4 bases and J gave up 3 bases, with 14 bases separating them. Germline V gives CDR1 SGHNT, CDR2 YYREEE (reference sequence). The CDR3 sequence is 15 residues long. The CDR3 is CASSPGQTNGNTIYF. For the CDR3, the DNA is TGTGCCAGCAGCCCAGGACAGACTAATGGAAACACCATATATTTT.

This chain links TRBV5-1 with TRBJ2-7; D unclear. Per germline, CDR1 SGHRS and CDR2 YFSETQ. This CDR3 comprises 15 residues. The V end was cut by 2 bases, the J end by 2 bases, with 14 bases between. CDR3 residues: CASSLSQANTYEQYF. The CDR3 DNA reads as TGCGCCAGCAGCTTATCTCAGGCAAATACCTACGAGCAGTACTTC.

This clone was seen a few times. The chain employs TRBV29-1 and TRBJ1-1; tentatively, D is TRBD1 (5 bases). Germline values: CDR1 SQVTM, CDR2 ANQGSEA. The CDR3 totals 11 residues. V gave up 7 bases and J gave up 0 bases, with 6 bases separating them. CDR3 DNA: TGCAGCGCAGGGTTGAACACTGAAGCTTTCTTT. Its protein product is CSAGLNTEAFF.

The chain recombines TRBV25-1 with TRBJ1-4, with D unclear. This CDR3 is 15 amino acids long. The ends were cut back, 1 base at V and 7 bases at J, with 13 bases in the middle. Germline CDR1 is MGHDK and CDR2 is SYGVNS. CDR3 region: CASSEFGGFSEKLFF. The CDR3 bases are TGTGCCAGCAGTGAATTCGGCGGATTTAGTGAAAAACTGTTTTTT.

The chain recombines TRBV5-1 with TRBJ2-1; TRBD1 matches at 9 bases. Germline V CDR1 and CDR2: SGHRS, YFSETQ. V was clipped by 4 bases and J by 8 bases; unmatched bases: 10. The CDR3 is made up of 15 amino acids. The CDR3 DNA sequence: TGCGCCAGCAGCGGTGGGACAGGGTTTGGGGATGAGCAGTTCTTC. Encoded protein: CASSGGTGFGDEQFF.

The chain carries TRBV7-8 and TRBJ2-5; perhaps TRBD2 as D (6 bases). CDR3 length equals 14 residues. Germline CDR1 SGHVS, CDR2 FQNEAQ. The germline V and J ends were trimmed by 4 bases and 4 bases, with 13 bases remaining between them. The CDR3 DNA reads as TGTGCCAGCAGCTGGCGGAGGGCCCCAGAGACCCAGTACTTC. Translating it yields CASSWRRAPETQYF.

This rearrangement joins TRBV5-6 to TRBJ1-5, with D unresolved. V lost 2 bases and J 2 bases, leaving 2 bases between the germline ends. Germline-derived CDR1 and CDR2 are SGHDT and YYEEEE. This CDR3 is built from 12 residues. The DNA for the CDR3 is TGTGCCAGCAGCTTCGGCAATCAGCCCCAGCATTTT. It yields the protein CASSFGNQPQHF.

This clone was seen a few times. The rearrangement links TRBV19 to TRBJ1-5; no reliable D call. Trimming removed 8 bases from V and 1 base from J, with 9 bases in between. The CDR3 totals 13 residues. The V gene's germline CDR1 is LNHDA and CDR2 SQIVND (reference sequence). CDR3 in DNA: TGTGCCAGTCATAAAGAGAGCAATCAGCCCCAGCATTTT. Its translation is CASHKESNQPQHF.

CDR3 loop: CASSLAAKRELFF. The CDR3 DNA reads as TGCGCCAGCAGCTTGGCCGCGAAAAGGGAGCTGTTTTTT. The rearrangement joins TRBV5-1 to TRBJ2-2; the D is unclear. In germline, CDR1 is SGHRS, CDR2 YFSETQ. CDR3 length: 13 amino acids. The V end was cut by 0 bases, the J end by 9 bases, with 9 bases between. Full variable domain (remainder filled in from reference TRBV5-1 and TRBJ2-2): KAGVTQTPRYLIKTRGQQVTLSCSPISGHRSVSWYQQTPGQGLQFLFEYFSETQRNKGNFPGRFSGRQFSNSRSEMNVSTLELGDSALYLCASSLAAKRELFFGEGSRLTVL.

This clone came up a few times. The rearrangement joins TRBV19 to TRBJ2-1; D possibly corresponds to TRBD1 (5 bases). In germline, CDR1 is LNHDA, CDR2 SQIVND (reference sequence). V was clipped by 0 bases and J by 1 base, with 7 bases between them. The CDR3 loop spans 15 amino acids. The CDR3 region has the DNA TGTGCCAGTAGTATAGAGCGGACATCCTACAATGAGCAGTTCTTC. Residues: CASSIERTSYNEQFF. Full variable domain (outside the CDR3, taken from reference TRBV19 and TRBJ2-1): DGGITQSPKYLFRKEGQNVTLSCEQNLNHDAMYWYRQDPGQGLRLIYYSQIVNDFQKGDIAEGYSVSREKKESFPLTVTSAQKNPTAFYLCASSIERTSYNEQFFGPGTRLTVL.

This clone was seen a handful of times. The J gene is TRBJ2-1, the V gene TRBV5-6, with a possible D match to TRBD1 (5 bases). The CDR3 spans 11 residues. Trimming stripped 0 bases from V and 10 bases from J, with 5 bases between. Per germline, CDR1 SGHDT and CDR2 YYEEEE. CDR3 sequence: CASSLEGEQFF. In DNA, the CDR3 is TGTGCCAGCAGCTTGGAGGGGGAGCAGTTCTTC.

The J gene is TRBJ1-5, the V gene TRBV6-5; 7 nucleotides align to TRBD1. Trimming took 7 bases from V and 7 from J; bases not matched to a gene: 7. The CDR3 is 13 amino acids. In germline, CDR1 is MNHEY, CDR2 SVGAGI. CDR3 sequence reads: CASTPTGRQPQHF. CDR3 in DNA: TGTGCCAGCACCCCGACAGGGAGGCAGCCCCAGCATTTT.

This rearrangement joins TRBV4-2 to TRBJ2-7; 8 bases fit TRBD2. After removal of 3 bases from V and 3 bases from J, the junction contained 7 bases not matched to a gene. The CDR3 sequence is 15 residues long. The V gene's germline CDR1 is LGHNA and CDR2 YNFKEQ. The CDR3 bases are TGTGCCAGCAGCCATCGCAGGACTAGCAGCTACGAGCAGTACTTC. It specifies CASSHRRTSSYEQYF.

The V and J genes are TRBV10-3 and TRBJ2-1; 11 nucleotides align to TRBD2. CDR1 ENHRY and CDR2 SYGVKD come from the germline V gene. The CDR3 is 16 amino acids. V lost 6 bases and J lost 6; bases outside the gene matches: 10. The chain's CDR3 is CAIRTTSGSWGNEQFF. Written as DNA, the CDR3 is TGTGCCATCAGGACCACTAGCGGGAGTTGGGGCAATGAGCAGTTCTTC.

The CDR3 spells CASSHPSGITDTQYF. CDR3 in DNA: TGCGCCAGCAGCCATCCTAGCGGGATCACAGATACGCAGTATTTT. This chain uses TRBV4-1 with TRBJ2-3; TRBD2 matches 9 bases. The ends lost 3 bases at V and 2 bases at J; junction bases unmatched: 3. CDR3 size: 15 residues. From germline, CDR1 is MGHRA and CDR2 YSYEKL.

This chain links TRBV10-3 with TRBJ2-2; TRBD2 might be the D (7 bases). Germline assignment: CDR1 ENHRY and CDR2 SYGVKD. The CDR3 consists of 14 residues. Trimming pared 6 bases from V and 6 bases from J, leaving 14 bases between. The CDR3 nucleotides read TGTGCCATCAGAGGGGGGGAGAGGGCCGGGGAGCTGTTTTTT. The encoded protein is CAIRGGERAGELFF.

CDR3 residues: CASSQDREREELYEQYF. CDR3 sequence (DNA): TGCGCCAGCAGCCAAGATCGTGAGCGGGAGGAGCTATACGAGCAGTACTTC. The chain couples TRBV4-1 to TRBJ2-7; TRBD2 aligns across 9 bases. The J segment lost 4 bases and the V segment lost 0 bases, leaving 10 bases of the junction unmatched. This CDR3 contains 17 residues. Germline CDR1 is MGHRA and CDR2 is YSYEKL.

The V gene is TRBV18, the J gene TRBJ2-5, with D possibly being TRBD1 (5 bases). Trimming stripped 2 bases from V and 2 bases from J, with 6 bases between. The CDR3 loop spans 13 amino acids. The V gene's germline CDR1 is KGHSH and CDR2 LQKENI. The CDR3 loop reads CASSPGAQETQYF. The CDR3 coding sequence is TGTGCCAGCTCACCAGGGGCGCAAGAGACCCAGTACTTC. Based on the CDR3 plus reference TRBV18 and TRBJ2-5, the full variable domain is NAGVMQNPRHLVRRRGQEARLRCSPMKGHSHVYWYRQLPEEGLKFMVYLQKENIIDESGMPKERFSAEFPKEGPSILRIQQVVRGDSAAYFCASSPGAQETQYFGPGTRLLVL.

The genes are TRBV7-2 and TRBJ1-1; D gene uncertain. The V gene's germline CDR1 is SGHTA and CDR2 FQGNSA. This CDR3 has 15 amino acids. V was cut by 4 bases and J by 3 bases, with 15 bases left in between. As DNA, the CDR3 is TGTGCCAGCAGCTCGGGTTCGGGGTGGGACACTGAAGCTTTCTTT. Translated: CASSSGSGWDTEAFF.

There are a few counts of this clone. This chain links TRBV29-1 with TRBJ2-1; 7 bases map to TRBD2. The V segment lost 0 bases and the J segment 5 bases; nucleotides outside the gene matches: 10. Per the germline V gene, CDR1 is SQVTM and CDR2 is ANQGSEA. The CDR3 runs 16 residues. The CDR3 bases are TGCAGCGTTGAAGACTATGTAGCGGGTGTAAACAATGAGCAGTTCTTC. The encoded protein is CSVEDYVAGVNNEQFF.

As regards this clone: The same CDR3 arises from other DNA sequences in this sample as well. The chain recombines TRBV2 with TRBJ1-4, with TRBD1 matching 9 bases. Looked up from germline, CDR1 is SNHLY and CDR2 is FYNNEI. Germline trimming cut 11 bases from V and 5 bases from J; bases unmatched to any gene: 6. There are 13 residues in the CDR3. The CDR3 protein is CAGTGGRNEKLFF. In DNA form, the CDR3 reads TGTGCCGGTACAGGGGGCCGAAATGAAAAACTGTTTTTT.

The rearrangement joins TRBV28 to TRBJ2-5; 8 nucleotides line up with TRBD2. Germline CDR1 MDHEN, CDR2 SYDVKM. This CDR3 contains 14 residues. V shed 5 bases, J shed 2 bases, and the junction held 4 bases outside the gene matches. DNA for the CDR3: TGTGCCAGCAGTCTTTTAGCGGGACAAGAGACCCAGTACTTC. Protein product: CASSLLAGQETQYF.

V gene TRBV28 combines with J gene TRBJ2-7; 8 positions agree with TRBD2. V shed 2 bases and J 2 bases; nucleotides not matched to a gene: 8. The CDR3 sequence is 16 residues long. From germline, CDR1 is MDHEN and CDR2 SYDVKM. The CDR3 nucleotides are TGTGCCAGCAGTTTACGACCCCAGCGGGGGACCTACGAGCAGTACTTC. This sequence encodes CASSLRPQRGTYEQYF.

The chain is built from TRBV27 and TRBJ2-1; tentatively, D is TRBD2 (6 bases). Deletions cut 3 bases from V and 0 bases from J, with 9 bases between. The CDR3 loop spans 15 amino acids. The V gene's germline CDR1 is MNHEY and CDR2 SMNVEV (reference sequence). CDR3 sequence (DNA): TGTGCCAGCAGTTTCAACGGGGGCTCCTACAATGAGCAGTTCTTC. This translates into CASSFNGGSYNEQFF.

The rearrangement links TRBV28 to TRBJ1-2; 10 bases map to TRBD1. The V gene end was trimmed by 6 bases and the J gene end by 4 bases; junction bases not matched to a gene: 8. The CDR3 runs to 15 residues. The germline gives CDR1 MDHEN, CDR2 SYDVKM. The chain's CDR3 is CASRRQGAQSYGYTF. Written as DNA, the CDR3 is TGTGCCAGCAGGCGACAGGGGGCGCAGAGCTATGGCTACACCTTC.

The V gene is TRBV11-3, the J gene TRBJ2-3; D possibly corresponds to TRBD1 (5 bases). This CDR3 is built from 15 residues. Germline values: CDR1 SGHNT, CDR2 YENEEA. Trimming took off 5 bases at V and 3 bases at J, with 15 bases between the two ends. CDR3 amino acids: CASSGTGDRTDTQYF. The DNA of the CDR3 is TGTGCCAGCAGCGGAACAGGCGATAGAACAGATACGCAGTATTTT.

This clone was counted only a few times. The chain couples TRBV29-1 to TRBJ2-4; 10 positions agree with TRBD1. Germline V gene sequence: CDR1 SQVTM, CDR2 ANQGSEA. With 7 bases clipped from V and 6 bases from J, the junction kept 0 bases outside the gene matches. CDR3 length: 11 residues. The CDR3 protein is CSGDRGNIQYF. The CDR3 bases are TGCAGCGGGGACAGGGGAAACATTCAGTACTTC.